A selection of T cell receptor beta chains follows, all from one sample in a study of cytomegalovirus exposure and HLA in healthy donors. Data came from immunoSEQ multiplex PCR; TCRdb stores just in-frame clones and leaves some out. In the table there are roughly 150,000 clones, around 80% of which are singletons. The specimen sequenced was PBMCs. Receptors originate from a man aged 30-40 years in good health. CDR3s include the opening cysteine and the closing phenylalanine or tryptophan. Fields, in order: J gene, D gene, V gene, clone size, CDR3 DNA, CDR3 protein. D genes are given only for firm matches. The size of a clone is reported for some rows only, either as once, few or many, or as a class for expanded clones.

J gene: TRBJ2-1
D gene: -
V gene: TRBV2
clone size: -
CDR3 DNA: TGTGCCAGCAGTGGACCTTACGGGTCCTACAATGAGCAGTTCTTC
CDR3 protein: CASSGPYGSYNEQFF

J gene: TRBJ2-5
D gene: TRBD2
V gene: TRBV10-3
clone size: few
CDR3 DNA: TGTGCCACCGCTTGGACTAGCGGGTACCAAGAGACCCAGTACTTC
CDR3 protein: CATAWTSGYQETQYF

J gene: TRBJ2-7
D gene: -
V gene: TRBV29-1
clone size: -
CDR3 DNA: TGCAGCGTCGTAGGGGTGAACTACGAGCAGTACTTC
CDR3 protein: CSVVGVNYEQYF

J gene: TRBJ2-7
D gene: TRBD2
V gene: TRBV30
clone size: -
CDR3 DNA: TGTGCCTGGACAACTAGCGGCTACGAGCAGTACTTC
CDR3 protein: CAWTTSGYEQYF

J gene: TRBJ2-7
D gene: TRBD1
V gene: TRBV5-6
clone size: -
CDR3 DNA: TGTGCCAGCAGCTTCCTGGACAGGGGGTCCTACGAGCAGTACTTC
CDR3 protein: CASSFLDRGSYEQYF

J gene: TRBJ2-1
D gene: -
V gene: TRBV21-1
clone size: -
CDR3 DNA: TGTGCCAGCAAACCACCCCCGGGACAGCGATACAATGAGCAGTTCTTC
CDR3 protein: CASKPPPGQRYNEQFF

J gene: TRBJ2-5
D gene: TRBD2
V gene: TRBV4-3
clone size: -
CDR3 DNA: TGCGCCAGCAGCCAAGAGGCGACTAGCGGGAGATTGTACTTC
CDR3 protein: CASSQEATSGRLYF

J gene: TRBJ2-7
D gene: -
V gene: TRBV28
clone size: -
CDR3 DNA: TGTGCCAGCAGTAGACTAGTCCCCAACGAGCAGTACTTC
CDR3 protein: CASSRLVPNEQYF

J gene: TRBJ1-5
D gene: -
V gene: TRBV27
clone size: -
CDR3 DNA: TGTGCCAGCAGTTCCCTGCAGGGGACTCAGCCCCAGCATTTT
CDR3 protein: CASSSLQGTQPQHF

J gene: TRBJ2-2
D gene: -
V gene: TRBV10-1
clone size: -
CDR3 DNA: TGCGCCAGCAGTGACCAGGGCTTACCGAACACCGGGGAGCTGTTTTTT
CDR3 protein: CASSDQGLPNTGELFF

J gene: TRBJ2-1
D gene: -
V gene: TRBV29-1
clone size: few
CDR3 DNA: TGCAGCTGGCGGCCCATTGACAATGAGCAGTTCTTC
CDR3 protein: CSWRPIDNEQFF

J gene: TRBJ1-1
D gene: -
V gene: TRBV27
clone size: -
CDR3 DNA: TGTGCCAGCAGTTTATCGCTAGGGGTGGACACTGAAGCTTTCTTT
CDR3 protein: CASSLSLGVDTEAFF

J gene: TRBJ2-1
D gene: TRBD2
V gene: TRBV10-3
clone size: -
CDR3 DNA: TGTGCCATCAGTGAGTCAGGGACTAGCGCTAACAATGAGCAGTTCTTC
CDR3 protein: CAISESGTSANNEQFF

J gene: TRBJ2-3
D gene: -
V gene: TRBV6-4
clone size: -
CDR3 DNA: TGTGCCAGCAGTCTCCGGTGGGCGAGCACAGATACGCAGTATTTT
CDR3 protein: CASSLRWASTDTQYF

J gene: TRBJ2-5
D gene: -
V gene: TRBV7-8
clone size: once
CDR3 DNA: TGTGCCAGCAGCATCGGGACAACCCAAGAGACCCAGTACTTC
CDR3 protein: CASSIGTTQETQYF

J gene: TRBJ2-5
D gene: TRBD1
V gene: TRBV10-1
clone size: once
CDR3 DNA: TGCGCCAGCTCAGGGGGCCGAGAGACCCAGTACTTC
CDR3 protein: CASSGGRETQYF

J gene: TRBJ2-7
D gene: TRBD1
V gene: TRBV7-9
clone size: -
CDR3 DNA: TGTGCCAGCAGCCCCTCTCCGGGACAGGGCTTTCCCTACGAGCAGTACTTC
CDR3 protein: CASSPSPGQGFPYEQYF

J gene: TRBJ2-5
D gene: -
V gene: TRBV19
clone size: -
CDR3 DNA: TGTGCCAGTAGACCTGGGCTTTACAAAGAGACCCAGTACTTC
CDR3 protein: CASRPGLYKETQYF

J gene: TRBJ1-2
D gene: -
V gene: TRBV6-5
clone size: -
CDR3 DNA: TGTGCCAGCATCCTCGATAGACAGAACTATGGCTACACCTTC
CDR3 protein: CASILDRQNYGYTF

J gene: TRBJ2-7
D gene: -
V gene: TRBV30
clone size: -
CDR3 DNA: TGTGCCTGGAGTCCACCACCTGGGAGGGGGAGTGCGGGTGAGCAGTACTTC
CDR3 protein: CAWSPPPGRGSAGEQYF

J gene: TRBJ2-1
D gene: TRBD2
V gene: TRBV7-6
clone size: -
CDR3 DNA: TGTGCCAGCAGCTTACGGCTAGCGGGAGGGCTTGAGCAGTTCTTC
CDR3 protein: CASSLRLAGGLEQFF

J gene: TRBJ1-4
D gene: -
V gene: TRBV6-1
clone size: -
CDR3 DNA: TGTGCCGGATCCCTCGCGGATCGGTCGGAAAAACTGTTTTTT
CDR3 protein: CAGSLADRSEKLFF

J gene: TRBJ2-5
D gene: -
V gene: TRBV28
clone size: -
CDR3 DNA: TGTGCCAGCAGTTCCAGTCAAGAGACCCAGTACTTC
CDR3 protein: CASSSSQETQYF

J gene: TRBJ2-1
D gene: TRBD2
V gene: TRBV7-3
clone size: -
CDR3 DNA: TGTGCCAGCAGCATCACTAGCGGGCCGAGGTACAATGAGCAGTTCTTC
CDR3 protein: CASSITSGPRYNEQFF

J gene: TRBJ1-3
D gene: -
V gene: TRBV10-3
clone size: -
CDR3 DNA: TGTGCCATCAGTGAGTCGGGTCCGGGTTCTGGAAACACCATATATTTT
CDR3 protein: CAISESGPGSGNTIYF

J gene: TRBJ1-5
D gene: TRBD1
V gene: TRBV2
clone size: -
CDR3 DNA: TGTGCCAGCAGTGAAAAGGGACAGGGGGTCGGCAATCAGCCCCAGCATTTT
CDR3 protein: CASSEKGQGVGNQPQHF

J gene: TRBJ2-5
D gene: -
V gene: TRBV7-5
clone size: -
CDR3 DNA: TGTGTCAGAGACCTATGGCGGGAGGCCCAAGAGACCCAGTACTTC
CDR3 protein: CVRDLWREAQETQYF

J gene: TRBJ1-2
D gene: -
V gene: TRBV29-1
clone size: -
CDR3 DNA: TGCAGCGTTGTTGAGGGATATGGCTACACCTTC
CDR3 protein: CSVVEGYGYTF

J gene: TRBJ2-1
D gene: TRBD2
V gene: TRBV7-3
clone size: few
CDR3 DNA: TGTGCCAGCAGCTCCCTAGCGGGGGGAGCGGTGGAGCAGTTCTTC
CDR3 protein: CASSSLAGGAVEQFF

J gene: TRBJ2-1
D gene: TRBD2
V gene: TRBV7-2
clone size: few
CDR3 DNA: TGTGCCAGCAGCTTAGGACCTAGCGGGGCCACGGCGTTCTTC
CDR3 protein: CASSLGPSGATAFF

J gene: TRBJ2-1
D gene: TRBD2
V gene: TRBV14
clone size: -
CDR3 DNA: TGTGCCAGCAGCCAAGGACTAGCGGGAGTGGTTGAGCAGTTCTTC
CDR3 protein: CASSQGLAGVVEQFF

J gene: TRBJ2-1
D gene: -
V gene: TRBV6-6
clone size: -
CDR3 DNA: TGTGCCAGCACCCGAGCAGGGGAGCAGTTCTTC
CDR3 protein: CASTRAGEQFF

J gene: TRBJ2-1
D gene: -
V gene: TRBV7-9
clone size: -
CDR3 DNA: TGTTCCAGCGGGCCCTACAATGAGCAGTTCTTC
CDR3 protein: CSSGPYNEQFF

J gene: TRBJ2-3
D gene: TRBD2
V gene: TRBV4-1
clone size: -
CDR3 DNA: TGCGCCAGCAGCCAAGAATCCAGCGGGAGAACCCCGCAGTATTTT
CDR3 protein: CASSQESSGRTPQYF

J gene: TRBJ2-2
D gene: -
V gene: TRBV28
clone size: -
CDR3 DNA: TGTGCCAGCAACAGTTATGGTTCGGGGGACACCGGGGAGCTGTTTTTT
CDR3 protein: CASNSYGSGDTGELFF

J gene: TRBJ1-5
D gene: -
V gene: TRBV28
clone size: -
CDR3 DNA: TGTGCCAGCACCTCCCAGGGTGCGCCCCAGCATTTT
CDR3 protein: CASTSQGAPQHF

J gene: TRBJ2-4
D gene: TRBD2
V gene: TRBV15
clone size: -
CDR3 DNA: TGTGCCACCAGCACACAAAAAGAATTCTCGCTAGCGGGAGGAAAAAACATTCAGTACTTC
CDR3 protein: CATSTQKEFSLAGGKNIQYF

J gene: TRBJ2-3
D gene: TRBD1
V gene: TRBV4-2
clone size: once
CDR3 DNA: TGTGCCAGCAGCCGCGGGACAGGTACTGATACGCAGTATTTT
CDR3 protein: CASSRGTGTDTQYF

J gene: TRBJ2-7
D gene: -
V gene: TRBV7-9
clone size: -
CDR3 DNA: TGTTCCAGCAGCTTCCGGGGACTCATGAGCTCCTACGAGCAGTACTTC
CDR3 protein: CSSSFRGLMSSYEQYF

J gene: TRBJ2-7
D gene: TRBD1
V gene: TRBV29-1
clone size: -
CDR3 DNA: TGCAGCGTCGCCCTAACAGGGGGATACTACGAGCAGTACTTC
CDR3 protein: CSVALTGGYYEQYF

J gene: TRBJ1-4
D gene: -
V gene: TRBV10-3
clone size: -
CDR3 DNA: TGTGCCATCAGTGAGGCGTCTGATGAAAAACTGTTTTTT
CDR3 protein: CAISEASDEKLFF

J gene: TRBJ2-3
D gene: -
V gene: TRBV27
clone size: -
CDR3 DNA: TGTGCCAGCAGCGTTACTAGTAGCACAGATACGCAGTATTTT
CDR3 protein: CASSVTSSTDTQYF

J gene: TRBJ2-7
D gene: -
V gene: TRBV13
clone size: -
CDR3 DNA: TGTGCCAGCAGCACCTCCCGAGGGACCTACGAGCAGTACTTC
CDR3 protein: CASSTSRGTYEQYF

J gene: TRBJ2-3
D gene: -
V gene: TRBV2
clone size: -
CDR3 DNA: TGTGCCAGCCCCGAAGGGTGGGGGGGCCGGATAACTAGCACAGATACGCAGTATTTT
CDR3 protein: CASPEGWGGRITSTDTQYF

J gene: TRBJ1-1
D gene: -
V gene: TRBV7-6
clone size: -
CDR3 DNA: TGTGCCAGCAGCGTCCAACAGGGGAACACTGAAGCTTTCTTT
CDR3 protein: CASSVQQGNTEAFF

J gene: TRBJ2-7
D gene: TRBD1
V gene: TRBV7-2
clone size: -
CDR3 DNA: TGTGCCAGCAGCTTTGGGGCAGGGGGCGGTTACGAGCAGTACTTC
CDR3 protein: CASSFGAGGGYEQYF

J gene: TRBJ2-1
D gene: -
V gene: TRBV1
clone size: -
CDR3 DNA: TGCACCAGCCAACCGGGGCTAGCGGCTTTCGATGAGCAGTTCTTC
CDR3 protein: CTSQPGLAAFDEQFF

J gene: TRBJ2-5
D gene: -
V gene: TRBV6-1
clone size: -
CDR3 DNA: TGTGCCAGCAGTGGCCGGGTCCTTCAAGAGACCCAGTACTTC
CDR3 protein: CASSGRVLQETQYF

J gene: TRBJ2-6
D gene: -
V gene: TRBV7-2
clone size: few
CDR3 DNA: TGTGCCAGCAGCGAGGTCAGATTCGCACCCGGGGCCAACGTCCTGACTTTC
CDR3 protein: CASSEVRFAPGANVLTF

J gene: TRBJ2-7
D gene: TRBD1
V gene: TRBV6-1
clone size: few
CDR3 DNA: TGTGCCAGCAGAGACGGGACAGTCTCCTACGAGCAGTACTTC
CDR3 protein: CASRDGTVSYEQYF

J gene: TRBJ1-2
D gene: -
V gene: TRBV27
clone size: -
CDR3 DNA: TGTGCCAGCAGTCCACCGGGGGGCTGGTTTGGCTACACCTTC
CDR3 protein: CASSPPGGWFGYTF

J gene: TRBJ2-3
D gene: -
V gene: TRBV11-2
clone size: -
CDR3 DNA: TGTGCCAGCAGCTTAGTATCAGATACGCAGTATTTT
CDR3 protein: CASSLVSDTQYF

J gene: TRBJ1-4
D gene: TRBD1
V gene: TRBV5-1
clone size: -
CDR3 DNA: TGCGCCAGCAGCTTGACAGGGGGGAGTGAAAAACTGTTTTTT
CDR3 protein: CASSLTGGSEKLFF

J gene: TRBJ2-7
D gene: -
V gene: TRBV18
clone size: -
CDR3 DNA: TGTGCCAGCTCCTCCCGAGAGAACTACGAGCAGTACTTC
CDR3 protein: CASSSRENYEQYF

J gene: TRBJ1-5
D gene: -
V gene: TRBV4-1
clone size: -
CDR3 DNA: TGCGCCAGCAGCCGCAGCGAGACGGCATATAGCAATCAGCCCCAGCATTTT
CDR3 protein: CASSRSETAYSNQPQHF

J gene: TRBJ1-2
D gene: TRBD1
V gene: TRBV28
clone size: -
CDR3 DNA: TGTGCCAGCAGGTATCCGGGACAGAGCTATGGCTACACCTTC
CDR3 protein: CASRYPGQSYGYTF

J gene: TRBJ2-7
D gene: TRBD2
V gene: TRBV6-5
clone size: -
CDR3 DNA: TGTGCCAGCAGTTATTCAGCGGGAGGGAGCTCCTACGAGCAGTACTTC
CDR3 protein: CASSYSAGGSSYEQYF

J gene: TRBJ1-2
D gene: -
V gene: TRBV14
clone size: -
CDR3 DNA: TGTGCCAGCAAGGTCTATGGGTCACCGGGTCCTACCTTC
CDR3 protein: CASKVYGSPGPTF

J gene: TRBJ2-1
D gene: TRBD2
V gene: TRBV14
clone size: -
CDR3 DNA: TGTGCCAGCAGCCAAGTTACTAGCGGTAACAATGAGCAGTTCTTC
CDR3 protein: CASSQVTSGNNEQFF

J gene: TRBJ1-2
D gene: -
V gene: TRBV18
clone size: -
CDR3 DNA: TGTGCCAGCTCACCACCGACTAGTCCGAGGGGCTACACCTTC
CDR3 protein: CASSPPTSPRGYTF